The clone carrying this T cell receptor beta chain appeared many times. Its antigen is unknown. This specimen belongs to a study of T cells in Graves' hyperthyroidism and ophthalmopathy. Study-level information: Peripheral blood was collected at initial diagnosis, before any treatment.

Germline trimming cut 6 bases from V and 6 bases from J; bases unmatched to any gene: 8. The CDR3 sequence is 14 residues long. Study conclusions and caveats: Among clonotypes expanded in thyroid above 0.001, most were also found in blood.

Source material for PBMCs was 10 ml fresh peripheral blood. The CDR3 regions of TCR beta were amplified from RNA transcripts. HTBI primers were the set used in a first-round RT-PCR of the TCR CDR3. TCRdb independently ran MiXCR on the multiplex PCR reads; one entry per CDR3 protein. The sample has about 400,000 distinct CDR3 sequences, 15% to 18% seen once. The receptor was isolated from a woman under 30 with Graves' hyperthyroidism. The gene calls are TRBV12-3 or TRBV12-4 and TRBJ1-5; 7 bases are shared with TRBD1. The sequencing input was blood. This chain's CDR3 is CASSPTGEGQPQHF. The CDR3 nucleotides are TGTGCCAGCAGCCCTACAGGGGAAGGTCAGCCCCAGCATTTT.